This T cell receptor beta chain was recovered during a study of human T cells and chemical hapten exposure. Across the study: Yields of TCR per sample differed, chiefly owing to small differences in pooled library volume. Points from the study as a whole: TCRs exceeding 1 in 1000 frequency stayed unchanged with DPC sensitization.

Regarding this clonotype: Its target is not known.

The library tagged individual cDNA molecules with unique molecular identifiers. As originally analysed: Counting gave a median of around 89,000 TCRs per sample, with values ranging from roughly 23,224 to 700,000. TCRdb used MiXCR to reprocess the 5' RACE reads, holding one entry per CDR3 protein. The V and J calls and clone size are TCRdb's, not the authors'. This table holds 110,000 or so distinct CDR3 sequences, around a fifth found once. The V gene's germline CDR1 is LGHDT and CDR2 YNNKEL (reference sequence). The CDR3 loop spans 13 amino acids. V was trimmed by 0 bases and J by 10 bases, leaving 13 bases between them. The template was total RNA from unfractionated whole blood.

The gene calls are TRBV3-1 and TRBJ2-7, with unresolved D. The sequence was obtained from a human donor in good health. In nucleotides, the CDR3 is TGTGCCAGCAGCCAAGATCTGGCGGCAAGCCAGTACTTC. Translating gives CASSQDLAASQYF.